These 3 T cell receptor beta chains came from one sample sequenced in a study of T cell responses to AZD1222 COVID-19 vaccine. The protocol was immunoSEQ multiplex PCR, while the TCRdb copy is restricted to in-frame clones and leaves out a portion. The top ten hold roughly 4% of the sample, which has over 150,000 clones, 88% seen once. Material: peripheral blood, obtained 28 days after the second AZD1222 dose. The receptors come from an adult who received the AZD1222 COVID-19 vaccine.

The chain uses TRBV5-4 and TRBJ1-4; D not certain. Trimming removed 3 bases at V and 0 bases at J, with 6 bases between. Germline V gene lookup returns CDR1 SGHNT and CDR2 YYREEE (reference sequence). This CDR3 has 14 amino acids. The CDR3, as DNA: TGTGCCAGCAGCTCGTGGTCAACTAATGAAAAACTGTTTTTT. It is translated as CASSSWSTNEKLFF.

The rearrangement uses TRBV6-2 or TRBV6-3 and TRBJ1-2, with D uncertain. CDR1 is MNHEY and CDR2 is SVGEGT in the germline V gene. V lost 5 bases to trimming and J lost 0 bases, with 7 bases between them. This CDR3 contains 13 residues. The CDR3 nucleotides are TGTGCCAGCAGTGCCGGAGCTAACTATGGCTACACCTTC. It translates to CASSAGANYGYTF.

As to this clone: Germline is not matched at one junction end, which may reflect a read error. The J gene is TRBJ2-1, the V gene TRBV4-3; 8 bases line up with TRBD2. Germline V gives CDR1 LGHNA, CDR2 YSLEER. This CDR3 region has 15 residues. The CDR3 region has the DNA TGCGCCAGCAGCCAAGACGGGGGGGCCTATAATGAGCAGTTCTTC. It yields the protein CASSQDGGAYNEQFF.